This TCR beta chain was retrieved from a study of graft-versus-host responses after intestinal transplantation. By sample fraction, this clone is medium-sized. Germline V CDR1 and CDR2: LNHDA, SQIVND (reference sequence). CDR3 length: 13 amino acids. V was trimmed by 10 bases and J by 0 bases, leaving 12 bases between them. The researchers put roughly 200,000 CFSE-labeled responder cells into plates with roughly 200,000 irradiated, violet-dye-labeled stimulator cells. After the reaction, proliferating CFSE-low CD3+CD4+ and CD3+CD8+ responders were sorted. Method: immunoSEQ multiplex PCR; TCRdb's copy keeps in-frame clones and lacks some. The sample shows over 7,500 clones, about 30% of them seen only once.

The rearrangement uses TRBV19 and TRBJ1-1; D might be TRBD1 (5 bases). The TCR comes from a human patient who was an organ donor for intestinal transplantation. The sample in question was alloreactive CD8+ T cells from a mixed lymphocyte reaction culture, obtained before transplantation. Subset here: CFSE-low proliferating T cells sorted from approximately six-day pre-transplant mixed lymphocyte reaction (GvH or HvG direction). The DNA of the CDR3 is TGTGCCACCTCAACAGGACTGAACACTGAAGCTTTCTTT. As protein: CATSTGLNTEAFF.